This is a list of T cell receptor beta chains from one sample in a study of lymphopenia after photon versus proton radiotherapy. Sequencing was performed with immunoSEQ multiplex PCR; in TCRdb, only in-frame clones are kept and a portion is missing. The sample contains about 6,900 clones, around 84% of which appear only once. The sequencing used peripheral blood, collected from a patient treated with photon-based radiotherapy. Receptor source: a man aged 25 to 40 with gastric cancer. Both conserved end residues are part of each CDR3. A D gene is named only where the DNA matches it firmly. Where a row states a size, it is once, few, many or the class of an expanded clone; other rows omit it.

>.|TRBJ2-7|.|TRBV5-6
TGTGCCAGCAGCTTGGGGGACAACAACTACGAGCAGTACTTC
CASSLGDNNYEQYF
>TRBD2|TRBJ2-5|few|TRBV7-6
TGTGCCAGCAGCTTACGAGCGGGAGTCTCAGAGACCCAGTACTTC
CASSLRAGVSETQYF
>.|TRBJ2-5|.|TRBV6-5
TGTGCCAGCAGTTTTTCGACAGGCCCTCCAGAGACCCAGTACTTC
CASSFSTGPPETQYF
>.|TRBJ1-2|few|TRBV19
TGTGCCAGTAGTATGGGACTTGAACGGGGCTACACCTTC
CASSMGLERGYTF
>TRBD1|TRBJ2-7|.|TRBV6-1
TGTGCCAGCAGTGTCCCCGGGACAGGAGACTACGAGCAGTACTTC
CASSVPGTGDYEQYF
>.|TRBJ2-2|.|TRBV6-5
TGTGCCAGCAACCCCGGATTGGACGACACCGGGGAGCTGTTTTTT
CASNPGLDDTGELFF
>.|TRBJ1-2|.|TRBV6-4
TGTGCCAGCAGTGACAGGGGAAAGGTTGGCTACACCTTC
CASSDRGKVGYTF
>.|TRBJ1-1|.|TRBV9
TGTGCCAGCCAGGGGAGTAACACTGAAGCTTTCTTT
CASQGSNTEAFF
>TRBD1|TRBJ2-2|.|TRBV18
TGTGCCAGCTCACCGGGACAGGGGCACGGGGAGCTGTTTTTT
CASSPGQGHGELFF
>.|TRBJ2-7|few|TRBV18
TGTGCCAGCTCAGAGCCGGGGACGGGGTACGAGCAGTACTTC
CASSEPGTGYEQYF
>.|TRBJ1-5|.|TRBV6-5
TGTGCCAGCATCTGGACAAGTGATAGCAATCAGCCCCAGCATTTT
CASIWTSDSNQPQHF
>TRBD1|TRBJ1-1|medium-sized|TRBV9
TGTGCCAGCAGGGGACAGGGGGGGAACACTGAAGCTTTCTTT
CASRGQGGNTEAFF
>.|TRBJ1-1|.|TRBV7-5
TGTGCCAGCAGCTTACAGCAGGCGGGTGAAGCTTTCTTT
CASSLQQAGEAFF
>.|TRBJ2-5|.|TRBV7-7
TGTGCCAGCAGCCCTGGGACACAAGAGACCCAGTACTTC
CASSPGTQETQYF
>.|TRBJ1-1|.|TRBV6-5
TGTGCCAGCAGTTTAAGAGGGGTCGGCACTGAAGCTTTCTTT
CASSLRGVGTEAFF
>TRBD1|TRBJ2-2|.|TRBV2
TGTGCCAGCAGTTCCTGGACAGGGCCCGGGGAGCTGTTTTTT
CASSSWTGPGELFF
>.|TRBJ2-3|.|TRBV20-1
TGCAGTGCGAGTACATATGATACGCAGTATTTT
CSASTYDTQYF
>TRBD1|TRBJ2-5|.|TRBV2
TGTGCCAGCAGTTTCATGACAGGGGAAGAGACCCAGTACTTC
CASSFMTGEETQYF
>.|TRBJ2-1|.|TRBV5-6
TGTGCCAGCAGCCACCCCCTGGGGGCGGGGGCCAATGAGCAGTTCTTC
CASSHPLGAGANEQFF
>.|TRBJ2-1|.|TRBV5-4
TGTGCCACCCGCCGGGGGATTTTCAATGAGCAGTTCTTC
CATRRGIFNEQFF
>.|TRBJ1-2|.|TRBV5-1
TGCGCCAGCAGCTTGGACGGGGATTATGATGGCTACACCTTC
CASSLDGDYDGYTF
>.|TRBJ1-1|.|TRBV10-3
TGTGCCAGCAGTGACTACAGCGGCAACACTGAAGCTTTCTTT
CASSDYSGNTEAFF
>TRBD2|TRBJ2-1|.|TRBV9
TGTGCCAGCAGCCCTCAAATCGGGGGGGCCGCATATGAGCAGTTCTTC
CASSPQIGGAAYEQFF
>TRBD2|TRBJ2-7|.|TRBV19
TGTGCCAGTTCTACTAGCGGGAGAATCTACGAGCAGTACTTC
CASSTSGRIYEQYF
>.|TRBJ2-2|few|TRBV5-5
TGTGCCAGCAGCTCCTGGGTGTTGGGTCAGCGGAGACTTCTCGGGGAGCTGTTTTTT
CASSSWVLGQRRLLGELFF
>TRBD1|TRBJ2-2|.|TRBV7-6
TGTGCCAGCAGCCTGGGACAGGGGTCCGGGGAGCTGTTTTTT
CASSLGQGSGELFF
>.|TRBJ2-7|medium-sized|TRBV27
TGTGCCAGCAGCGAAAGCCCAGGGAAATCCTACGAGCAGTACTTC
CASSESPGKSYEQYF
>.|TRBJ2-7|.|TRBV19
TGTGCCAGTAGTACGGACGCACTATCCGAGCAGTACTTC
CASSTDALSEQYF
>.|TRBJ1-1|.|TRBV5-1
TGCGCCAGCAGCGCAGGTGCGGGGAACACTGAAGCTTTCTTT
CASSAGAGNTEAFF
>TRBD1|TRBJ2-5|few|TRBV5-1
TGCGCCAGCAGCCCATCAGGGGGCTATGATGAGACCCAGTACTTC
CASSPSGGYDETQYF
>.|TRBJ1-1|.|TRBV7-2
TGTGCCAGCAGCTTAGGGGGCCTCACTGAAGCTTTCTTT
CASSLGGLTEAFF
>.|TRBJ2-3|.|TRBV7-8
TGTGCCAGCAGCTTCATGGTAGCGTTCTCGGATACGCAGTATTTT
CASSFMVAFSDTQYF
>.|TRBJ2-2|.|TRBV5-1
TGCGCCAGCAGCTTTTCGGGGACGCCGAACACCGGGGAGCTGTTTTTT
CASSFSGTPNTGELFF
>.|TRBJ2-6|once|TRBV14
TGTGCCAGCAGCTCTCCATCCGGGAAACCCACTGGGGCCAACGTCCTGACTTTC
CASSSPSGKPTGANVLTF
>TRBD2|TRBJ2-3|few|TRBV28
TGTGCCAGCAGTGGTCTAGCGGGGGGCACAGATACGCAGTATTTT
CASSGLAGGTDTQYF
>.|TRBJ1-4|medium-sized|TRBV6-6
TGTGCCTCCGGCCGCCCGGAAGGGTCTGAAAAACTGTTTTTT
CASGRPEGSEKLFF
>TRBD2|TRBJ2-1|once|TRBV6-1
TGTGCCAGCACGGGCGGAGCGGGGAATCTTAATGAGCAGTTCTTC
CASTGGAGNLNEQFF
>.|TRBJ2-3|.|TRBV2
TGTGCCAGCAGTGCGGGCGCTACGCAGTATTTT
CASSAGATQYF
>.|TRBJ2-7|.|TRBV20-1
TGCAGTGCTAGAGACGGTTACGAGCAGTACTTC
CSARDGYEQYF
>TRBD1|TRBJ2-1|.|TRBV2
TGTGCCAGCAGGGCACAGGGGGAGCAGTTCTTC
CASRAQGEQFF
>TRBD1|TRBJ2-1|.|TRBV6-6
TGTGCCACCATTAGGGACAGCTCCTACAATGAGCAGTTCTTC
CATIRDSSYNEQFF
>.|TRBJ2-3|.|TRBV28
TGTGCCAGCAGCCCCGGGGCGGGCCACAAGGGGGATACGCAGTATTTT
CASSPGAGHKGDTQYF
>.|TRBJ1-1|.|TRBV5-1
TGCGCCAGCAGCTTGGTCCCCTTTGAAAACACTGAAGCTTTCTTT
CASSLVPFENTEAFF
>.|TRBJ1-2|.|TRBV28
TGTGCCAGCAGTTTAAAGGGATCGCGAGGCTACACCTTC
CASSLKGSRGYTF
>.|TRBJ1-2|.|TRBV5-5
TGTGCCAGCAGCCTCACAGTTTTCCCTAACTATGGCTACACCTTC
CASSLTVFPNYGYTF
>.|TRBJ1-1|.|TRBV5-6
TGTGCCAGCAGCTTGGCAAGTACACGGGTTCACACTGAAGCTTTCTTT
CASSLASTRVHTEAFF
>.|TRBJ1-1|once|TRBV6-6
TGTGCCAGCAGTTACGGACGGGTTGATGAAGCTTTCTTT
CASSYGRVDEAFF
>TRBD2|TRBJ2-3|.|TRBV9
TGTGCCAGCAGCGTCGGAGGAGCGGGGATTGGGACAGATACGCAGTATTTT
CASSVGGAGIGTDTQYF
>TRBD1|TRBJ1-5|.|TRBV19
TGTGCCAGTAGTCTGGACAGGGACAATCAGCCCCAGCATTTT
CASSLDRDNQPQHF
>TRBD1|TRBJ2-3|.|TRBV5-1
TGCGCCAGCAGCTTGGAAGGGACAGGGGGTATAGATACGCAGTATTTT
CASSLEGTGGIDTQYF
>.|TRBJ2-3|.|TRBV6-1
TGTGCCAGCAGTGAGGAAGCCAGGCGCACAGATACGCAGTATTTT
CASSEEARRTDTQYF
>.|TRBJ2-2|.|TRBV9
TGTGCCAGCAGCGTAGGAACCGGGGAGCTGTTTTTT
CASSVGTGELFF
>TRBD2|TRBJ2-5|.|TRBV7-8
TGTGCCAGCAGCTTAGCTAGCGCCGGGGGGGAGACCCAGTACTTC
CASSLASAGGETQYF
>TRBD1|TRBJ2-2|once|TRBV4-3
TGCGCCAGCAGCCAAGATGTAAGACAGGGGGCGGTCGGGGAGCTGTTTTTT
CASSQDVRQGAVGELFF
>.|TRBJ2-5|.|TRBV5-6
TGTGCCAGCAGCTCAAGGGGTCAAAGCTTCCAAGAGACCCAGTACTTC
CASSSRGQSFQETQYF